Detailed here is one T cell receptor beta chain. As processed by the authors: Nucleated cell counts were estimated from reference gene primer amplification. TCRdb's copy holds only in-frame clones and misses some; the assay was immunoSEQ multiplex PCR. The V and J calls and the clone size are those of that table, but D and trimming were determined from the DNA. The sample lists about 240,000 clones, 75% to 85% seen once, with approximately 5.1% in the top ten. The Seattle site enrolled patients during active infection and followed them longitudinally. This entry is derived from a study of blood T cell repertoires in COVID-19. Background on the study: Samples of COVID-19 (acute and convalescent) were obtained from the United States, Italy and Spain. The analysed material was cDNA or gDNA that came from T cells, B-cell-depleted T cells, or PBMCs.

CDR1 is DFQATT and CDR2 is SNEGSKA in the germline V gene (reference sequence). V dropped 3 bases and J dropped 2; count of bases not matched to a gene: 17. This CDR3 spans 19 amino acids. The gene calls are TRBV20-1 and TRBJ2-7, with TRBD1 matching over 12 bases. The specimen was peripheral blood. This TCR derives from a man aged 45-60 years with COVID-19, enrolled during active disease. CDR3 DNA sequence: TGCAGTGCTAGTTTTGTTTTGGGACAGGGGGCGGCGGTTCCCTACGAGCAGTACTTC. It yields the protein CSASFVLGQGAAVPYEQYF.